The clone carrying this T cell receptor beta chain was detected only a few times. The antigen remains unidentified. This sample was included in a study of early T cells in non-severe SARS-CoV-2 infection. Study in general: Sequencing of bulk RNA from unsorted whole blood was done, without chain pairing. Whole-study findings and limits: Private and CD4 specificities were missed by VDJdb matching, skewed to anti-spike CD8.

Unique molecular identifiers tagged individual cDNA molecules. TCRdb called the 5' RACE reads again in MiXCR, with one record for every CDR3 protein. Among about 80,000 distinct CDR3 sequences listed, 4.5% to 6% were seen once. V lost 0 bases to trimming and J lost 6 bases; unmatched junction nucleotides: 7. The CDR3 contains 17 residues. The germline V gene has CDR1 SGHTA and CDR2 FQGTGA. The receptor was derived from an adult who was a healthcare worker with PCR-confirmed SARS-CoV-2 infection or an uninfected control (not recorded which). The chain couples TRBV7-3 to TRBJ2-1, with TRBD2 identical over 11 bases. This specimen consisted of whole blood, obtained at baseline. CDR3 sequence (DNA): TGTGCCAGCAGCTTAACAGTTAGCGGGAGGGTGGGCAATGAGCAGTTCTTC. Translation gives CASSLTVSGRVGNEQFF.